This T cell receptor beta chain came from a study of OX40 agonist ivuxolimab in advanced cancers. The wider study: A partial response was reached by three patients: one with hepatocellular carcinoma and two with cutaneous melanoma. Study-level points and caveats: Both blood CD4+ and CD8+ T cells showed clonal growth by week 6 at 0.1 to 3.0 mg/kg.

Of note for this clone: Its antigen is not known.

Only in-frame clones appear in the TCRdb table, and some are missing; sequencing was by immunoSEQ multiplex PCR. Here the sample spans some 99,000 clones, around 85% being singletons. Germline V gene data show CDR1 as SGHNT and CDR2 as YENEEA. This CDR3 contains 15 residues. V shed 1 base, J shed 4 bases, and the junction held 2 bases outside the gene matches. V gene TRBV11-3 combines with J gene TRBJ2-1, with TRBD1 matching over 9 bases. The sequencing used CD4+ or CD8+ T cells sorted from blood, collected in a trial of the OX40 agonist ivuxolimab. The clonotype originates from an adult with an advanced solid tumor such as melanoma, head and neck, liver or kidney cancer. CDR3 region: CASSLGGTGYNEQFF. Written as DNA, the CDR3 is TGTGCCAGCAGCTTAGGGGGGACAGGGTACAATGAGCAGTTCTTC.